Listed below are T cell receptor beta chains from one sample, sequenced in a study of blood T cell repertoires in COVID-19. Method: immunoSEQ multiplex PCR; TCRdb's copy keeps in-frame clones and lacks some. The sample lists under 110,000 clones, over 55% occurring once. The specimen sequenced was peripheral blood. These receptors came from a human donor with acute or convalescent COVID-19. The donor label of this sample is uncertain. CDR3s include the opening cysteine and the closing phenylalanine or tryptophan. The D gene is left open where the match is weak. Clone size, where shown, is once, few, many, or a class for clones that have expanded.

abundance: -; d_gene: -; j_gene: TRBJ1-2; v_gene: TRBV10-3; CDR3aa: CAISSATSGFFGYTF; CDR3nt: TGTGCCATCAGCAGCGCAACTTCAGGGTTTTTTGGCTACACCTTC
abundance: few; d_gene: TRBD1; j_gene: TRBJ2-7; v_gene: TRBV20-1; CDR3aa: CSASQPGQGSYEQYF; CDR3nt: TGCAGTGCTAGTCAGCCGGGACAGGGCTCCTACGAGCAGTACTTC
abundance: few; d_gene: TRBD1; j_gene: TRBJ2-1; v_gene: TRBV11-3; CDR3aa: CASSFYSGTGRDEQFF; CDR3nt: TGTGCCAGCAGCTTTTATTCCGGGACAGGGCGCGATGAGCAGTTCTTC
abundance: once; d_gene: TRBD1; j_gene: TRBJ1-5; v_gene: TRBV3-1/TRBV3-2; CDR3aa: CASSRDRGGNQPQHF; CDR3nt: TGTGCCAGCAGCCGGGACAGGGGCGGGAATCAGCCCCAGCATTTT
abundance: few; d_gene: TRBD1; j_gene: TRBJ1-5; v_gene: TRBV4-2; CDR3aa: CASSQEGDREGQPQHF; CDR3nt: TGTGCCAGCAGCCAAGAGGGGGACAGGGAAGGTCAGCCCCAGCATTTT
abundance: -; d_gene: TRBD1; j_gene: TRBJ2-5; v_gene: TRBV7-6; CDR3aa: CASSLGSAGGETQYF; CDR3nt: TGTGCCAGCAGCTTAGGTTCCGCAGGGGGAGAGACCCAGTACTTC
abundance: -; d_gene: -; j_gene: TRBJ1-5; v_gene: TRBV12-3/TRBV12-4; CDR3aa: CASSTTGNQPQHF; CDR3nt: TGTGCCAGCAGTACAACCGGCAATCAGCCCCAGCATTTT
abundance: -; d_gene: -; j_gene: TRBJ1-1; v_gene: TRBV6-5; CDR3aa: CASSLQGAYEAFF; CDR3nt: TGTGCCAGCAGTTTACAGGGCGCATATGAAGCTTTCTTT
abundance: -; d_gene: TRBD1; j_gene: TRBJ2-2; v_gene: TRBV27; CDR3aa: CASSRQGYSDTGELFF; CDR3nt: TGTGCCAGCAGCCGACAGGGTTATTCGGACACCGGGGAGCTGTTTTTT
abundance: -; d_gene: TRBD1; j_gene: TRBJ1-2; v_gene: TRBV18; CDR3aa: CASSSLQQGNGYTF; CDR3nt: TGTGCCAGCTCATCACTACAACAGGGGAATGGCTACACCTTC
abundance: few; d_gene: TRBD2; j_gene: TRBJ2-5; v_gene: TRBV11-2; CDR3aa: CASRGGGQETQYF; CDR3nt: TGTGCCAGCAGGGGCGGGGGACAAGAGACCCAGTACTTC
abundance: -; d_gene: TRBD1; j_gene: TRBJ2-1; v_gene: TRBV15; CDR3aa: CATSRKTGVYEQFF; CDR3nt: TGTGCCACCAGCAGAAAGACAGGGGTGTATGAGCAGTTCTTC
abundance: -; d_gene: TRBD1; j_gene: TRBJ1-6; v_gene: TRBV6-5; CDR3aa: CASSRRGTGGSPLHF; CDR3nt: TGTGCCAGCAGTAGGCGTGGGACAGGGGGATCACCCCTCCACTTT
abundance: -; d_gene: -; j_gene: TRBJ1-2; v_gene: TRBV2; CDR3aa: CASNPGRVYGYTF; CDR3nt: TGTGCCAGCAACCCCGGGAGGGTATATGGCTACACCTTC
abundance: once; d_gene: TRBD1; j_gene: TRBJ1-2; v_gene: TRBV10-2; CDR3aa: CASSDGQGGAYGYTF; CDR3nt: TGCGCCAGCAGTGACGGACAGGGGGGTGCCTATGGCTACACCTTC
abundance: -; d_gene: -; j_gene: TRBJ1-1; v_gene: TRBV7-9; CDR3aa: CASRDKDRLNTEAFF; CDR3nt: TGTGCCAGCAGGGATAAGGACAGATTGAACACTGAAGCTTTCTTT
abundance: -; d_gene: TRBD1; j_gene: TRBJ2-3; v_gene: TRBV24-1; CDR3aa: CATGQGTDTQYF; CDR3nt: TGTGCCACCGGACAGGGGACAGATACGCAGTATTTT
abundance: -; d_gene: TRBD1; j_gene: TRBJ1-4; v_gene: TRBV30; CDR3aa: CASRDSATNEKLFF; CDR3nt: TGTGCCTCCCGGGACAGCGCAACTAATGAAAAACTGTTTTTT
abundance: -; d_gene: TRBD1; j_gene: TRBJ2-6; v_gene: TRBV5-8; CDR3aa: CASSPRDRAGANVLTF; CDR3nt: TGTGCCAGCAGCCCGAGAGACAGGGCGGGGGCCAACGTCCTGACTTTC
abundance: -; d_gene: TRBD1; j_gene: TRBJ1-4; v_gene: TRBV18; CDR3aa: CASSPGTGMEKLFF; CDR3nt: TGTGCCAGCTCACCAGGGACAGGGATGGAAAAACTGTTTTTT
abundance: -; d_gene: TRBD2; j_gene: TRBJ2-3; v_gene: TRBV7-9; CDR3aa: CASSLGGGKDTQYF; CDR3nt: TGTGCCAGCAGCTTAGGGGGGGGAAAGGATACGCAGTATTTT
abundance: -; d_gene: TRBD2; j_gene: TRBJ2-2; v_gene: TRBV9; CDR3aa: CASSVELAGAFTGELFF; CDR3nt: TGTGCCAGCAGCGTAGAACTAGCGGGGGCCTTCACCGGGGAGCTGTTTTTT
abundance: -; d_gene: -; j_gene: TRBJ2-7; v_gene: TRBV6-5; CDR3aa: CASSTDYEQYF; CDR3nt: TGTGCCAGCAGTACAGACTACGAGCAGTACTTC
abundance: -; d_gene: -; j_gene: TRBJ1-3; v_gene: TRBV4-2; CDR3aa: CASSQGDTRGGNTIYF; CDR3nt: TGTGCCAGCAGCCAAGGGGACACCCGGGGCGGAAACACCATATATTTT
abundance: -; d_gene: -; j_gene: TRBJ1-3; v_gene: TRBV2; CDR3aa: CASSYRVSGNTIYF; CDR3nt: TGTGCCAGCAGTTACAGGGTCTCTGGAAACACCATATATTTT
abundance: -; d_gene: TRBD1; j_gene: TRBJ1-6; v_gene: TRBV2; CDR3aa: CASSERDSYSPLHF; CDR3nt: TGTGCCAGCAGTGAACGGGACAGTTACTCACCCCTCCACTTT
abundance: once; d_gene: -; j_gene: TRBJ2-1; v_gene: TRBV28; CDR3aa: CASTIPGAGYNEQFF; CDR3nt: TGTGCCAGCACGATTCCAGGGGCCGGCTACAATGAGCAGTTCTTC
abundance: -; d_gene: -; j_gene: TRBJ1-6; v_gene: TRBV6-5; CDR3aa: CASSLRSSYNSPLHF; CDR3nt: TGTGCCAGCAGTTTAAGGAGCTCCTATAATTCACCCCTCCACTTT
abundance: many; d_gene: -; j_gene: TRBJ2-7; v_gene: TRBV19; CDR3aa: CASSPESTSYEQYF; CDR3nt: TGTGCCAGTAGTCCTGAGTCCACGTCCTACGAGCAGTACTTC
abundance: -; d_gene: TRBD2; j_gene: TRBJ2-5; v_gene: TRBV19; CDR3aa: CASSHRAGGRQETQYF; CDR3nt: TGTGCCAGTAGTCACCGGGCGGGGGGTCGCCAAGAGACCCAGTACTTC
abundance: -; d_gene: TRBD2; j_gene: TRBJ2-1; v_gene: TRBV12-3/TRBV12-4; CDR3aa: CASSFQGGDEQFF; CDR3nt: TGTGCCAGCAGTTTCCAGGGAGGGGATGAGCAGTTCTTC
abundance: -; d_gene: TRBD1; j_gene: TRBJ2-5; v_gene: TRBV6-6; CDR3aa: CASSGGGTGQETQYF; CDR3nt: TGTGCCAGCAGTGGGGGCGGGACAGGCCAAGAGACCCAGTACTTC